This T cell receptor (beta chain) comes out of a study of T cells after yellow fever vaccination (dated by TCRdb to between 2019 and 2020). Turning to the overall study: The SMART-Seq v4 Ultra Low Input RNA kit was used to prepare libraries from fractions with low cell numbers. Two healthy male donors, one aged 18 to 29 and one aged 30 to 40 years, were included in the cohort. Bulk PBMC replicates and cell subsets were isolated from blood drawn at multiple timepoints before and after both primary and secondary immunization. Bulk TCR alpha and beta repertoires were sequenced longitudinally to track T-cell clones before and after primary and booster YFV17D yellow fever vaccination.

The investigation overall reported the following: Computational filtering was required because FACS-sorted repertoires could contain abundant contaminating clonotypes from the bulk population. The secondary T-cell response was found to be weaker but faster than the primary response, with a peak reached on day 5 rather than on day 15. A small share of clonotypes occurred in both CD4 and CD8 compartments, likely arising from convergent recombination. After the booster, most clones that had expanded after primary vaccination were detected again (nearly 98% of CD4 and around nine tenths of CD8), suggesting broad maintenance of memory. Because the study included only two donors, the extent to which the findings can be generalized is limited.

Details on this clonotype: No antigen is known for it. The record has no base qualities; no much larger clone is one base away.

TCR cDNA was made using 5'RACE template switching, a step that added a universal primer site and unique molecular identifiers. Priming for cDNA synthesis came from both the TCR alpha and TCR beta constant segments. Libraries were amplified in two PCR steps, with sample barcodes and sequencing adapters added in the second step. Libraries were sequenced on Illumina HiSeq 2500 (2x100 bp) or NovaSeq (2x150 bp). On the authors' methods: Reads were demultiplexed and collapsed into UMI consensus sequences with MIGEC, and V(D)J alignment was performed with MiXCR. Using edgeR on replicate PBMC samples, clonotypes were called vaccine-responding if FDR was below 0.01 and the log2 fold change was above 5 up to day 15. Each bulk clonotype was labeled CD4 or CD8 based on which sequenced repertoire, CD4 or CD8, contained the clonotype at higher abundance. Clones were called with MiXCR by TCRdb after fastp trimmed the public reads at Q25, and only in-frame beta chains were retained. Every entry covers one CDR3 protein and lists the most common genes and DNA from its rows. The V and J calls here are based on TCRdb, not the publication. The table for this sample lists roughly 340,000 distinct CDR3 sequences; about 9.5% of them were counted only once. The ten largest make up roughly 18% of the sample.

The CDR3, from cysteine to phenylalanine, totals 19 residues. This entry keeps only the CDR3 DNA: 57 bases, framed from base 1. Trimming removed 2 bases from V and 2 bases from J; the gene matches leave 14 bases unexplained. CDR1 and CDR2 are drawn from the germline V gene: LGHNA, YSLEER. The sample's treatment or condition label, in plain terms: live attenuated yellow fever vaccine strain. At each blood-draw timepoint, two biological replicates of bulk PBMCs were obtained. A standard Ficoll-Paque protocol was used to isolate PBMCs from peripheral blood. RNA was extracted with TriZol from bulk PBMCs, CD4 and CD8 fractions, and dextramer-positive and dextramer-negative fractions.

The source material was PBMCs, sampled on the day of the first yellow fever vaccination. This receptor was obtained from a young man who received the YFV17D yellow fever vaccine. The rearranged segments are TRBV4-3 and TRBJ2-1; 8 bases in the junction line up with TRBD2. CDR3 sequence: CASSQSTFRGGSPYNEQFF. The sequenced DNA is TGCGCCAGCAGCCAATCCACCTTCCGGGGGGGGAGTCCCTACAATGAGCAGTTCTTC.